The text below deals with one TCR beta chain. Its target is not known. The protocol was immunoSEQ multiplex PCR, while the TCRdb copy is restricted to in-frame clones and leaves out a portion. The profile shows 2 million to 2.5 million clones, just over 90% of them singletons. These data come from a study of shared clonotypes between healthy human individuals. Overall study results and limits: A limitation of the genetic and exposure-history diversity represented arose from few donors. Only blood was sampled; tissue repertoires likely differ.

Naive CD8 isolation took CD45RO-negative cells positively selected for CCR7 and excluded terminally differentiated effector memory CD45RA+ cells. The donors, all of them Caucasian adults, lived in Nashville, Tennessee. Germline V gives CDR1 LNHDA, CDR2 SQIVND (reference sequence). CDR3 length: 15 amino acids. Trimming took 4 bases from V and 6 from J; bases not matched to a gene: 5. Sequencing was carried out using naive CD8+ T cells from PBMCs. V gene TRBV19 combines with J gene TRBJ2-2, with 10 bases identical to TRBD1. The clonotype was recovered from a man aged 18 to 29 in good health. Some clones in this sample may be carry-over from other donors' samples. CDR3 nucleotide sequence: TGTGCCAGTAGTAACCGGGACAGGGGCCCCGGGGAGCTGTTTTTT. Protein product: CASSNRDRGPGELFF.